The following is a T cell receptor (beta chain) sequence with its context. This record belongs to a study of cytomegalovirus exposure and HLA in healthy donors. The PCR had 60 Vbeta and 13 Jbeta primers. TCRdb's copy holds only in-frame clones and misses some; the assay was immunoSEQ multiplex PCR. The sample consists of about 150,000 clones, 80% to 90% of them appearing once. The CDR3 has 15 residues. V was clipped by 5 bases and J by 3 bases, with 16 bases between them. CDR1 and CDR2 from the germline V gene are LNHDA and SQIVND (reference sequence). The rearrangement joins TRBV19 to TRBJ1-1; D perhaps matches TRBD1 (6 bases). Input material: PBMCs. The receptor was isolated from a woman aged 18-29 years in good health and CMV-seronegative. CDR3: CASSEDRNGYTEAFF. For the CDR3, the DNA is TGTGCCAGTAGTGAAGACAGGAACGGATACACTGAAGCTTTCTTT.